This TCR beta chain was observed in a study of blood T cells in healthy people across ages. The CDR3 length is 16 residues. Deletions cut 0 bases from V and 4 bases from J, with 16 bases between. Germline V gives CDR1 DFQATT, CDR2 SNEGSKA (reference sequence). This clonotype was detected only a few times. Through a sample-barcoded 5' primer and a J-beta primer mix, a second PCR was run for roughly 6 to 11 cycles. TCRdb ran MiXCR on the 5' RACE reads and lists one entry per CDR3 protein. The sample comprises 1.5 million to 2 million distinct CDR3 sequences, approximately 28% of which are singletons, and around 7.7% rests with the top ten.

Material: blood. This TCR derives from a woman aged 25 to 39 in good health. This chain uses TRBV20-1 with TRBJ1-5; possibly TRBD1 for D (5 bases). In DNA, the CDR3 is TGCAGTGCTAGAGATGTCCGGAACGGGGGTAATCAGCCCCAGCATTTT. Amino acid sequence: CSARDVRNGGNQPQHF.